The T cell receptor beta chain described here comes from a study of CD8+ T cells in alopecia areata. Study information: Patients given treatment had severity scored by the percentage of scalp area affected. Study outcomes and limitations: In scalp and blood, many expanded lesional clones persisted during tofacitinib.

In its sample, this clone was seen a few times. The antigen is not known. cDNA reverse transcribed from extracted RNA served as the sequencing template. The method was immunoSEQ multiplex PCR; TCRdb's version includes in-frame clones alone and lacks a portion of them. This table has some 200,000 clones, less than 50% appearing once. With 10 bases clipped from V and 6 bases from J, the junction kept 16 bases outside the gene matches. This CDR3 contains 16 residues. Germline V gives CDR1 SEHNR, CDR2 FQNEAQ (reference sequence). Regarding treatment: oral pan-JAK inhibitor, 5-10 mg twice daily. This TCR derives from a human donor with alopecia areata. This chain uses TRBV7-9 with TRBJ2-2; 8 nucleotides match TRBD1. The input for sequencing was CD4+ T cells sorted from blood, taken at approximately week 36, from a patient treated with tofacitinib. Here the CDR3 reads CATGSDRGVFAGELFF. The CDR3 DNA reads as TGTGCCACCGGATCCGACAGGGGTGTATTTGCCGGGGAGCTGTTTTTT.